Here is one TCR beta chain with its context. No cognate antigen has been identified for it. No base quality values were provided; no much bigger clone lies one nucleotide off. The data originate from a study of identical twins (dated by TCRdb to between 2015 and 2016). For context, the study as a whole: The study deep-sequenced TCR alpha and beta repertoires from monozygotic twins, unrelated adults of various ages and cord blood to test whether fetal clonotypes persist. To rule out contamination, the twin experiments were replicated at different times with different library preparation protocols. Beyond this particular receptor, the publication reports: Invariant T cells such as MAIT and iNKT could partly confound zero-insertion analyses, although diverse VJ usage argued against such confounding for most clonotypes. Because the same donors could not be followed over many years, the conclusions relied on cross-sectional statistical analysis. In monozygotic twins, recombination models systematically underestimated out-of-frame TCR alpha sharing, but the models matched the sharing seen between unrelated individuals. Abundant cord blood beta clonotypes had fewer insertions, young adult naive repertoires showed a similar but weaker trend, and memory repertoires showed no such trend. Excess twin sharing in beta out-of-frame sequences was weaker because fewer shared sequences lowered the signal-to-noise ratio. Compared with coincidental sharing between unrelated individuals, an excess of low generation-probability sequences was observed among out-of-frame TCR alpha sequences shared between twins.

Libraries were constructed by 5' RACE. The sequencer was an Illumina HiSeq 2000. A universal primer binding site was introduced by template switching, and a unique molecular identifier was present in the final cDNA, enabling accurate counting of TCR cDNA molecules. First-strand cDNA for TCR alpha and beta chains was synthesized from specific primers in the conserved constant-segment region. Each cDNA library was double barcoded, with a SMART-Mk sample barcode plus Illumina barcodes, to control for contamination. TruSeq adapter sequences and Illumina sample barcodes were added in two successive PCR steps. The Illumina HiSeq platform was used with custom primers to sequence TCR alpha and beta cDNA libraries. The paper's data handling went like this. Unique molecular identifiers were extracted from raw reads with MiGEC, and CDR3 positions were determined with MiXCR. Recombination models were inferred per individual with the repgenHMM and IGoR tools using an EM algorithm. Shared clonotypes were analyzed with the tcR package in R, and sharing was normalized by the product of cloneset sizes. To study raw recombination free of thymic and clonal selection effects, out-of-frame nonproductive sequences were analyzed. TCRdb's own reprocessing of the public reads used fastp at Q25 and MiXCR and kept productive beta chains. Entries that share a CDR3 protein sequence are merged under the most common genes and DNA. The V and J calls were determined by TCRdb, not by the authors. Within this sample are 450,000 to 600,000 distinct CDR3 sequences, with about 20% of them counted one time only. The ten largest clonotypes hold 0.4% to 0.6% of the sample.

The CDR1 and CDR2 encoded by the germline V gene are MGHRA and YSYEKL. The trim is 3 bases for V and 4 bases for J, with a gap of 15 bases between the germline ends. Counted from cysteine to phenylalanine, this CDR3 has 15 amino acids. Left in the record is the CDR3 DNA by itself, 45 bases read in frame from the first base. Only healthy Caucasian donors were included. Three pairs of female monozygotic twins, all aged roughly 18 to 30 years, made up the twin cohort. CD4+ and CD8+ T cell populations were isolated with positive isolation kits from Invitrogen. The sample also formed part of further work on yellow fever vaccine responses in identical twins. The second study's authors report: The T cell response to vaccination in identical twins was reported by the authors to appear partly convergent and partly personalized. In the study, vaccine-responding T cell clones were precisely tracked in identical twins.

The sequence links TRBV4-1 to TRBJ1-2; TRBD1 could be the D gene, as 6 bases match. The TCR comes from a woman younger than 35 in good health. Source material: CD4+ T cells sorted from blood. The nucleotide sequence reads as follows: TGCGCCAGCAGCCATTCCGGGACACCGCTCTATGGCTACACCTTC. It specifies CASSHSGTPLYGYTF.